This T cell receptor (beta chain) emerged from a study of T cell responses to AZD1222 COVID-19 vaccine. This CDR3 region has 16 residues. Trimming removed 3 bases at V and 0 bases at J, with 14 bases between. Per germline, CDR1 SGDLS and CDR2 YYNGEE. Some clones are missing from TCRdb's copy, which holds only in-frame ones; the method was immunoSEQ multiplex PCR. Found here are around 160,000 clones, under 95% of them singletons; the top ten hold 5.2%. This clonotype originated in an adult in good health. The sequences come from peripheral blood, collected on day 0 of AZD1222 vaccination. This chain uses TRBV9 with TRBJ2-3; tentative D call: TRBD2 (6 bases). Here the CDR3 DNA reads TGTGCCAGCAGCGAGACCGGGACTCCGAGCACAGATACGCAGTATTTT. It specifies CASSETGTPSTDTQYF.